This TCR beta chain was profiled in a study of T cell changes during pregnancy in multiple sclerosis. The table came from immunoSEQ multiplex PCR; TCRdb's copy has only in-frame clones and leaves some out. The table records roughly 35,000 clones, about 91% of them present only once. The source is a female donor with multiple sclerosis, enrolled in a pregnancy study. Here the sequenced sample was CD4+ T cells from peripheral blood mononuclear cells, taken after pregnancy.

CDR3 DNA sequence: TGCGCCAGCAGCCAAGATATGGGGCGGAGGGGAGTTGTGGGAAGCACAGATACGCAGTATTTT. Amino acid sequence: CASSQDMGRRGVVGSTDTQYF. The rearrangement uses TRBV4-3 and TRBJ2-3, with D perhaps TRBD2 (6 bases). Trimming pared 0 bases from V and 0 bases from J, leaving 25 bases between. The CDR3 covers 21 residues. Germline loops: CDR1 LGHNA, CDR2 YSLEER.